This TCR beta chain emerged from a study of shared clonotypes between healthy human individuals. Study-level information: Plates per donor: three CD4 naive, three CD4 memory, two CD8 naive, one CD8 memory.

This clone was detected once. Its specificity is not known. Profiled with immunoSEQ multiplex PCR; TCRdb holds only in-frame clones, not every one. The sample yields 1.4 million or so clones, approximately 98.5% seen once. From germline, CDR1 is SGHAT and CDR2 FQNNGV. Trimming cost V 2 bases and J 4 bases; bases outside gene matches: 6. The length of the CDR3 is 15 residues. General study findings and limits: Memory subsets generally showed lower estimated richness than naive subsets.

Input material: naive CD4+ T cells sorted from blood. This sample's subset: CD45RA+ positively selected. The rearrangement uses TRBV11-2 and TRBJ2-7, with 9 bases that match TRBD2. This sequence was found in a man between 25 and 39 years old in good health. The CDR3 nucleotides are TGTGCCAGCAGCTTACGTTCTAGCGGGATGTACGAGCAGTACTTC. Residues: CASSLRSSGMYEQYF.